The clone carrying this TCR beta chain was seen a few times. The data are from a study of blood T cell repertoires in COVID-19. Study overall: Material from acute and convalescent COVID-19 was sourced from the United States, Italy and Spain. In each case, the material was cDNA or gDNA derived from T cells, B-cell-depleted T cells, or PBMCs.

Germline V gene data show CDR1 as MGHRA and CDR2 as YSYEKL. Trimming cost V 1 base and J 2 bases; bases outside gene matches: 4. This CDR3 spans 15 amino acids. Original methodology: Reference gene primer amplification in the assay estimated nucleated cell counts. Produced via immunoSEQ multiplex PCR; TCRdb's table is partial and in-frame only. V, J and clone size derive from that table, while D and trimming were established from the DNA sequence. This table has just under 55,000 clones, about four fifths appearing once. The TCR was taken from a woman aged 55-69 years with acute or convalescent COVID-19. Sequenced input: peripheral blood. The rearrangement joins TRBV4-1 to TRBJ1-2; 7 bases map to TRBD1. This CDR3 is CASSQGDRANYGYTF. The CDR3 DNA sequence: TGCGCCAGCAGCCAAGGAGACAGGGCCAACTATGGCTACACCTTC.